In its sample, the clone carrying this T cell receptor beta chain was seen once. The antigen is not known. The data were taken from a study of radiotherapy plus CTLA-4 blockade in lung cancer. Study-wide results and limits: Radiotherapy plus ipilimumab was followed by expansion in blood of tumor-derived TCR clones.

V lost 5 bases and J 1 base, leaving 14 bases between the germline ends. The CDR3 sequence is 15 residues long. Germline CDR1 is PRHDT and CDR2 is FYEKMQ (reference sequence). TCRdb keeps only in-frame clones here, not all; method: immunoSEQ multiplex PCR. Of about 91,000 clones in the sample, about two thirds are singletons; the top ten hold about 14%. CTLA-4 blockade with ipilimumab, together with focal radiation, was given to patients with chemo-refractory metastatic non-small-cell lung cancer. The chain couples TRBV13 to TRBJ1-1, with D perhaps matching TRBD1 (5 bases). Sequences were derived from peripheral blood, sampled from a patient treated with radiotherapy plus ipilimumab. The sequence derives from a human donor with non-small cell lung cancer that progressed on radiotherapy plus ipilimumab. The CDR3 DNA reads TGTGCCAGCAGCCTCGACGGGCAGGGGAACACTGAAGCTTTCTTT. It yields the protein CASSLDGQGNTEAFF.